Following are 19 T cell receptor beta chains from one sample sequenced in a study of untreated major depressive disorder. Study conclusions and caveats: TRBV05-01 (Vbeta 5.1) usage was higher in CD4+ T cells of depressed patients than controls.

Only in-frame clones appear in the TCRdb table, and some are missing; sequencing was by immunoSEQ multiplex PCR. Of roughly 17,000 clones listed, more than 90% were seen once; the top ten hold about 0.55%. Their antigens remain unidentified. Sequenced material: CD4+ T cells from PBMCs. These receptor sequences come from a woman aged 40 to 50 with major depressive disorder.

CDR3 amino acids: CATSRVRGITEAFF. CDR3 nucleotides: TGTGCCACCAGCAGAGTTAGGGGGATCACTGAAGCTTTCTTT. This chain connects TRBV15 to TRBJ1-1; tentatively, D is TRBD1 (6 bases). The germline gives CDR1 LNHNV, CDR2 YYDKDF (reference sequence). V was pared by 1 base and J by 4 bases, with 10 bases between. CDR3 length: 14 residues. Drawing the rest from reference TRBV15 and TRBJ1-1, the complete variable domain is DAMVIQNPRYQVTQFGKPVTLSCSQTLNHNVMYWYQQKSSQAPKLLFHYYDKDFNNEADTPDNFQSRRPNTSFCFLDIRSPGLGDTAMYLCATSRVRGITEAFFGQGTRLTVV.

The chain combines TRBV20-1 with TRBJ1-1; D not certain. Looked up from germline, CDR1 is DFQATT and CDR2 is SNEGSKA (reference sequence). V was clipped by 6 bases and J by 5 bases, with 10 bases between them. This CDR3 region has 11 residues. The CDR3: CSASRRTEAFF. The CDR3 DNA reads TGCAGTGCGTCGCGGAGGACTGAAGCTTTCTTT.

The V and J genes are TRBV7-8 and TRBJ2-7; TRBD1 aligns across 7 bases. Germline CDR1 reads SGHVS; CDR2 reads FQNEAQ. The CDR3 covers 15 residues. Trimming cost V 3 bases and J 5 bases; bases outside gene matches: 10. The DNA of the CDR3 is TGTGCCAGCAGCTTGGGACAGCGAGTCAGCGACGAGCAGTACGTC. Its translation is CASSLGQRVSDEQYV.

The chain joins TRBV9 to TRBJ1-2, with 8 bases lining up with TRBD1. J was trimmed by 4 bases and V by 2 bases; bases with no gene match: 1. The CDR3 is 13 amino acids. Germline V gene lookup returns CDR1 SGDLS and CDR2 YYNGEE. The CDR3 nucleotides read TGTGCCAGCAGCGTTGGACAGGGCTATGGCTACACCTTC. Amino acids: CASSVGQGYGYTF.

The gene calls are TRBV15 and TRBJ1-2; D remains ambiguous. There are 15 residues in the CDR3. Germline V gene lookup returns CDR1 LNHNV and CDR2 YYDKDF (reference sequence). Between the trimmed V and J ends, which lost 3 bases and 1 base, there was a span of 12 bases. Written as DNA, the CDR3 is TGTGCCACCAGCAGCAAATTAGAGATTAACTATGGCTACACCTTC. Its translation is CATSSKLEINYGYTF.

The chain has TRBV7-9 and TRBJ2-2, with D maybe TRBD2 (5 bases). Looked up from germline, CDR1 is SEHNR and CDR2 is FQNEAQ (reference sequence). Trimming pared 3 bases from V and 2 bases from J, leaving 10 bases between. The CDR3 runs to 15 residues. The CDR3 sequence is CASSLGGGNTGELFF. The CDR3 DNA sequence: TGTGCCAGCAGCTTGGGCGGAGGAAACACCGGGGAGCTGTTTTTT. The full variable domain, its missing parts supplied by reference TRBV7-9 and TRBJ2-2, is DTGVSQNPRHKITKRGQNVTFRCDPISEHNRLYWYRQTLGQGPEFLTYFQNEAQLEKSRLLSDRFSAERPKGSFSTLEIQRTEQGDSAMYLCASSLGGGNTGELFFGEGSRLTVL.

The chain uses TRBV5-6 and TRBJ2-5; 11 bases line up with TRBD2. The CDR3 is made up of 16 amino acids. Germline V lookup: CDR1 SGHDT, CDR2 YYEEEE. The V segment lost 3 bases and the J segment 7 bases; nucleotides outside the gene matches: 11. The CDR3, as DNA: TGTGCCAGCAGCTGGGCTAGCGGGGGGCCGCGTGGGACCCAGTACTTC. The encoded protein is CASSWASGGPRGTQYF.

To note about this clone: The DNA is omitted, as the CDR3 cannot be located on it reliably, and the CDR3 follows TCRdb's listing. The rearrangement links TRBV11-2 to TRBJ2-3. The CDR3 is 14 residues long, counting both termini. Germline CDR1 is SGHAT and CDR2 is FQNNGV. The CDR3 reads CASSLDGYFGAQYF.

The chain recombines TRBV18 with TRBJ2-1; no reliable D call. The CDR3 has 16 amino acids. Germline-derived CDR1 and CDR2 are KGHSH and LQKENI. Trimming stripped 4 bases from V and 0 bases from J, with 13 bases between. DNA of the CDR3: TGTGCCAGCTCACGTGTAGGGTGGGACTCCTACAATGAGCAGTTCTTC. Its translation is CASSRVGWDSYNEQFF.

The CDR3 nucleotides are TGTGCCAGCAGCACCCGGGGTACAGAGACCCAGTACTTC. This codes for CASSTRGTETQYF. The chain carries TRBV7-9 and TRBJ2-5; TRBD2 is a possible D gene (5 bases). The germline CDR1 and CDR2 sequences are SEHNR and FQNEAQ (reference sequence). CDR3 length: 13 residues. With 5 bases removed from V and 4 bases from J, the gap between germline ends came to 11 bases.

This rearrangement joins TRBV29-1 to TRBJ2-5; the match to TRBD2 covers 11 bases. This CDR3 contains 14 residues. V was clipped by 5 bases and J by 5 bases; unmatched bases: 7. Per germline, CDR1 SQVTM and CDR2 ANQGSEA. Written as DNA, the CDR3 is TGCAGCGTTCAGCTAGCGGGAGGAGGGGAGACCCAGTACTTC. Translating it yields CSVQLAGGGETQYF. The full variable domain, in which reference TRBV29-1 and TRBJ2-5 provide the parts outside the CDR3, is SAVISQKPSRDICQRGTSLTIQCQVDSQVTMMFWYRQQPGQSLTLIATANQGSEATYESGFVIDKFPISRPNLTFSTLTVSNMSPEDSSIYLCSVQLAGGGETQYFGPGTRLLVL.

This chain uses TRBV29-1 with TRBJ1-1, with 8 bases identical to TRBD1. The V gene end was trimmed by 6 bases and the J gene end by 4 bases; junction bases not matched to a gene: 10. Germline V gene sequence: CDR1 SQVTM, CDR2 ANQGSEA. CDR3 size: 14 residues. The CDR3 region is CSVSGQGLGTEAFF. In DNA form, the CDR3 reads TGCAGCGTCTCTGGACAGGGCTTGGGCACTGAAGCTTTCTTT.

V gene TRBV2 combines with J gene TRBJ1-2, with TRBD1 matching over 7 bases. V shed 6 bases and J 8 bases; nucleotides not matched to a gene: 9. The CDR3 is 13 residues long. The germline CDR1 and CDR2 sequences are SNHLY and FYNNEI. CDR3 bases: TGTGCCAGCAGCGGAGACAGGGACCTAGGCTACACCTTC. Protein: CASSGDRDLGYTF. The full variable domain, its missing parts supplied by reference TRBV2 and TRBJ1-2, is EPEVTQTPSHQVTQMGQEVILRCVPISNHLYFYWYRQILGQKVEFLVSFYNNEISEKSEIFDDQFSVERPDGSNFTLKIRSTKLEDSAMYFCASSGDRDLGYTFGSGTRLTVV.

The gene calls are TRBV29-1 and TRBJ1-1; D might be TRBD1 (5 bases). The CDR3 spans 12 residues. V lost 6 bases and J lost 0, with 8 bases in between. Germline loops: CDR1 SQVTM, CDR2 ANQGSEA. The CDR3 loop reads CSVSRVNTEAFF. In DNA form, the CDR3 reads TGCAGCGTCTCCAGGGTGAACACTGAAGCTTTCTTT.

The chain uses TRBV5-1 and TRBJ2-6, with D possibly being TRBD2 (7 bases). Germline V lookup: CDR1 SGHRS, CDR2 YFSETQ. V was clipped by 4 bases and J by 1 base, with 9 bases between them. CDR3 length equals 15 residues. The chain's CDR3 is CASSRGASGANVLTF. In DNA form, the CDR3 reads TGCGCCAGCAGCCGGGGGGCTTCTGGGGCCAACGTCCTGACTTTC.

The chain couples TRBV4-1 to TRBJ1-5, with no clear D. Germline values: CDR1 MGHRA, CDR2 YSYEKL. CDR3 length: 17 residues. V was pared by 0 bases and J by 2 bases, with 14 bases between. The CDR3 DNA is TGCGCCAGCAGCCAAGAAAGGTTTGAGGAGGGCAATCAGCCCCAGCATTTT. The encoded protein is CASSQERFEEGNQPQHF.

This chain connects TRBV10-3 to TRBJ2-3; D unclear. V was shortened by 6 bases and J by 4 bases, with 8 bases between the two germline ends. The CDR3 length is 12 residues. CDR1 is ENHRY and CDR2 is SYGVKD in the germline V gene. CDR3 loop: CAISSGPDTQYF. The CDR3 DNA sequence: TGTGCCATCAGCTCAGGTCCAGATACGCAGTATTTT.

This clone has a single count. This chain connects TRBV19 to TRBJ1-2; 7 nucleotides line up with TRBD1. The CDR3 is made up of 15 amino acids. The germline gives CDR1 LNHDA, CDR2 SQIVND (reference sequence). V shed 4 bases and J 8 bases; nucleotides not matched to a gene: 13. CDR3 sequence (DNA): TGTGCCAGTAGTACGACAGGGCTCCCGAGGTACGGCTACACCTTC. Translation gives CASSTTGLPRYGYTF. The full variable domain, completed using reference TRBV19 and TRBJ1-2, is DGGITQSPKYLFRKEGQNVTLSCEQNLNHDAMYWYRQDPGQGLRLIYYSQIVNDFQKGDIAEGYSVSREKKESFPLTVTSAQKNPTAFYLCASSTTGLPRYGYTFGSGTRLTVV.

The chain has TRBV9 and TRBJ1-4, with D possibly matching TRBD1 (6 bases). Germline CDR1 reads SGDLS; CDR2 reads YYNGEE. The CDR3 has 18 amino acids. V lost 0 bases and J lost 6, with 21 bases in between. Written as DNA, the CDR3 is TGTGCCAGCAGCGTAGGTACCATTACCTGGACAGCACATGAAAAACTGTTTTTT. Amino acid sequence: CASSVGTITWTAHEKLFF. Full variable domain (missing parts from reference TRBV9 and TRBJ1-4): DSGVTQTPKHLITATGQRVTLRCSPRSGDLSVYWYQQSLDQGLQFLIQYYNGEERAKGNILERFSAQQFPDLHSELNLSSLELGDSALYFCASSVGTITWTAHEKLFFGSGTQLSVL.